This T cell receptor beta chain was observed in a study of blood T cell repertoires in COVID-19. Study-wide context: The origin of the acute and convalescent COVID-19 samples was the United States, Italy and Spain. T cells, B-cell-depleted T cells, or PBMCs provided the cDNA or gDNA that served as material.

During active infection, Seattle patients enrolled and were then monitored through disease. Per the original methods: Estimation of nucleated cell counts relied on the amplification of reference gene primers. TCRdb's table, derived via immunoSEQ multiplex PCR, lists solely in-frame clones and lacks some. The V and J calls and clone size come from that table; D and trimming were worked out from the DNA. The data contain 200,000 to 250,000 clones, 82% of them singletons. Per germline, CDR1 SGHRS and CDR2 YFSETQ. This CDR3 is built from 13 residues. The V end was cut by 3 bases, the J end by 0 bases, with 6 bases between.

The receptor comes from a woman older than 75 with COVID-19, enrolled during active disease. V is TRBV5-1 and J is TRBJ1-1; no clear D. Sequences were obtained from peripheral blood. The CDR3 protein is CASSSTLNTEAFF. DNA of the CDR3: TGCGCCAGCAGCTCAACATTGAACACTGAAGCTTTCTTT.